The 18 T cell receptor beta chains in this list originate from one sample, sequenced in a study of CD8+ T cells in alopecia areata. Treatment in this sample: oral pan-JAK inhibitor, 5-10 mg twice daily. After isolation, RNA underwent reverse transcription to generate cDNA as the sequencing template. Profiled with immunoSEQ multiplex PCR; TCRdb holds only in-frame clones, not every one. The table lists about 76,000 clones, about 71% of them singletons, with about a quarter in the top ten. The material was CD8+ T cells sorted from blood, obtained at week 24, from a patient treated with tofacitinib. All receptors derive from a human donor with alopecia areata.

The genes are TRBV7-2 and TRBJ2-1, with 9 positions matching TRBD1. The CDR3 runs 14 residues. V was pared by 5 bases and J by 7 bases, with 6 bases of the junction left unmatched. From germline, CDR1 is SGHTA and CDR2 FQGNSA. CDR3 in DNA: TGTGCCAGCAGCCCCCGGGACAGGGTTAATGAGCAGTTCTTC. Amino acid sequence: CASSPRDRVNEQFF.

The table lists this clone with a count of one. V is TRBV7-9 and J is TRBJ2-3, with D perhaps TRBD1 (5 bases). Trimming removed 4 bases at V and 4 bases at J, with 12 bases between. Looked up from germline, CDR1 is SEHNR and CDR2 is FQNEAQ (reference sequence). CDR3 size: 14 residues. CDR3 nucleotides: TGTGCCAGCAGCTCCAGGGTAGCCCCAGATACGCAGTATTTT. Protein sequence: CASSSRVAPDTQYF.

There are a few counts of this clone. This chain joins TRBV28 and TRBJ2-1; D gene unclear. Germline CDR1 and CDR2: MDHEN and SYDVKM. There are 16 residues in the CDR3. V was trimmed by 5 bases and J by 2 bases, leaving 16 bases between them. CDR3 sequence (DNA): TGTGCCAGCAGTAACGGCAAGGCCAGGACCTACAATGAGCAGTTCTTC. Amino acid sequence: CASSNGKARTYNEQFF.

The rearrangement joins TRBV5-6 to TRBJ2-1, with D possibly being TRBD2 (5 bases). This CDR3 is 11 amino acids long. V was cut by 4 bases and J by 10 bases, with 9 bases left in between. From germline, CDR1 is SGHDT and CDR2 YYEEEE. The CDR3, as DNA: TGTGCCAGCAGCCTCGGGGTCGAGCAGTTCTTC. Residues: CASSLGVEQFF.

This chain links TRBV13 with TRBJ2-7, with 7 bases matching TRBD1. With V trimmed by 0 bases and J by 4 bases, 3 bases remained unmatched. Germline V gene sequence: CDR1 PRHDT, CDR2 FYEKMQ (reference sequence). The CDR3 sequence is 14 residues long. CDR3 sequence (DNA): TGTGCCAGCAGCTTAGGAGGCAGGGGGTACGAGCAGTACTTC. This sequence encodes CASSLGGRGYEQYF.

This sequence joins TRBV28 and TRBJ1-2; 7 bases map to TRBD1. Germline V gene sequence: CDR1 MDHEN, CDR2 SYDVKM. V dropped 4 bases and J dropped 6; count of bases not matched to a gene: 5. The CDR3 has 13 amino acids. The CDR3 DNA follows: TGTGCCAGCAGTTCCCTGGACAGGAATGGCTACACCTTC. It yields the protein CASSSLDRNGYTF.

The DNA of the CDR3 is TGTGCCAGCAGCTTAAGGGACTCCTACAATGAGCAGTTCTTC. It encodes CASSLRDSYNEQFF. The gene calls are TRBV7-2 and TRBJ2-1, with unresolved D. V was cut by 2 bases and J by 0 bases, with 5 bases left in between. The CDR3 runs to 14 residues. CDR1 and CDR2 (germline): SGHTA, FQGNSA.

The V call is TRBV7-6, the J call TRBJ1-5; D gene unclear. There are 14 residues in the CDR3. V was clipped by 5 bases and J by 5 bases, with 13 bases between them. Germline V gene data show CDR1 as SGHVS and CDR2 as FNYEAQ. The CDR3 region is CASSRKIQDQPQHF. The CDR3 DNA follows: TGTGCCAGCAGCCGTAAAATCCAGGATCAGCCCCAGCATTTT.

This sequence joins TRBV13 and TRBJ2-7; TRBD2 aligns across 7 bases. Germline loops: CDR1 PRHDT, CDR2 FYEKMQ (reference sequence). Unmatched junction bases numbered 9, after V lost 6 bases and J lost 7 bases. The CDR3 is 13 amino acids. The DNA of the CDR3 is TGTGCCAGCAGTTATTCGACTAGCTTAGAGCAGTACTTC. This gives the protein CASSYSTSLEQYF.

A word on this clone: Other DNA variants within this sample encode the same CDR3. The chain employs TRBV27 and TRBJ1-5; D is possibly TRBD1 (5 bases). The CDR3 consists of 13 residues. Trimming took 2 bases from V and 5 from J, leaving 7 bases between them. The germline gives CDR1 MNHEY, CDR2 SMNVEV (reference sequence). This CDR3 reads CASSLLGDQPQHF. Here the CDR3 DNA reads TGTGCCAGCAGTTTACTGGGGGATCAGCCCCAGCATTTT.

This clone was seen only a few times. DNA of the CDR3: TGCGCCAGCAGCTTGGCGGGACTAGCGGGAGTTCCCTACAATGAGCAGTTCTTC. As protein: CASSLAGLAGVPYNEQFF. The rearrangement uses TRBV5-1 and TRBJ2-1; 14 bases map to TRBD2. Germline CDR1 reads SGHRS; CDR2 reads YFSETQ. V gave up 0 bases and J gave up 2 bases; unmatched junction bases: 4. This CDR3 contains 18 residues.

The V call is TRBV7-9, the J call TRBJ1-3; a weak D match, TRBD1 (5 bases). The CDR3 length is 17 residues. Trimming removed 5 bases at V and 0 bases at J, with 17 bases between. CDR1 and CDR2 from the germline V gene are SEHNR and FQNEAQ (reference sequence). CDR3 DNA sequence: TGTGCCAGCAGCCCACCGTCCGCTGGGGGCTCTGGAAACACCATATATTTT. Translated: CASSPPSAGGSGNTIYF. Full variable domain (missing parts from reference TRBV7-9 and TRBJ1-3): DTGVSQNPRHKITKRGQNVTFRCDPISEHNRLYWYRQTLGQGPEFLTYFQNEAQLEKSRLLSDRFSAERPKGSFSTLEIQRTEQGDSAMYLCASSPPSAGGSGNTIYFGEGSWLTVV.

The chain uses TRBV4-3 and TRBJ2-7; 12 bases match TRBD1. This CDR3 comprises 15 residues. Germline assignment: CDR1 LGHNA and CDR2 YSLEER. The V and J ends lost 4 bases and 4 bases, in that order; junction bases with no gene match: 5. The CDR3 region is CASSLTGQGAYEQYF. In DNA, the CDR3 is TGCGCCAGCAGCCTAACGGGACAGGGGGCTTACGAGCAGTACTTC.

This clone occurred once. The CDR3 coding sequence is TGTGCCAGCAGTTTACGGCCGGAATACTACGAGCAGTACTTC. Encoded protein: CASSLRPEYYEQYF. The chain links TRBV27 to TRBJ2-7; D gene ambiguous. There are 14 residues in the CDR3. Germline lookup yields CDR1 MNHEY and CDR2 SMNVEV (reference sequence). V lost 2 bases, J lost 3 bases, and 11 bases lay in between.

The chain employs TRBV9 and TRBJ2-5; the match to TRBD2 covers 10 bases. CDR1 SGDLS and CDR2 YYNGEE come from the germline V gene. The CDR3 runs to 15 residues. The trim removed 2 bases at V and 0 bases at J, leaving 1 base unmatched. Here the CDR3 reads CASSVSGGDQETQYF. The CDR3 DNA is TGTGCCAGCAGCGTCAGCGGGGGGGACCAAGAGACCCAGTACTTC.

The chain has TRBV6-5 and TRBJ2-7, with TRBD1 matching 7 bases. Trimming removed 2 bases from V and 0 bases from J; junction bases left unmatched: 4. Germline CDR1 MNHEY, CDR2 SVGAGI. This CDR3 has 15 residues. In DNA, the CDR3 is TGTGCCAGCAGTTACGGACAGGATAGCTCCTACGAGCAGTACTTC. Its translation is CASSYGQDSSYEQYF.

V is TRBV11-2 and J is TRBJ2-2; either TRBD1 or TRBD2 may fit D (5 bases each). The CDR3 has 13 amino acids. V was pared by 2 bases and J by 6 bases, with 7 bases between. From germline, CDR1 is SGHAT and CDR2 FQNNGV. CDR3 protein: CASSLMGPGELFF. The CDR3 DNA reads TGTGCCAGCAGCTTAATGGGACCCGGGGAGCTGTTTTTT.

The table lists this clone with a few counts. V and J are TRBV27 and TRBJ2-1; D is unclear. Germline V gives CDR1 MNHEY, CDR2 SMNVEV (reference sequence). Trimming removed 4 bases from V and 0 bases from J, with 10 bases in between. CDR3 size: 15 residues. This chain's CDR3 is CASSSGQSSYNEQFF. The CDR3 nucleotides are TGTGCCAGCAGTTCCGGCCAAAGCTCCTACAATGAGCAGTTCTTC.